This T cell receptor beta chain is from a study of cytomegalovirus exposure and HLA in healthy donors. Study conclusions and caveats: In vitro work confirmed that three CMV-associated chains recognize CMV antigens. The study listed roughly 160 cytomegalovirus-associated TCR beta chains. First-cohort TCR clusters tended to co-occur in the approximately 120 validation repertoires, a later analysis found.

With regard to this clone: Antigen: not known.

Germline CDR1 is MNHEY and CDR2 is SMNVEV (reference sequence). V shed 3 bases and J shed 3 bases, with 15 bases lying between them. The CDR3 runs to 15 residues. Profiled with immunoSEQ multiplex PCR; TCRdb holds only in-frame clones, not every one. The table lists hundreds of thousands of clones, roughly 85% of them singletons. The V call is TRBV27, the J call TRBJ2-7; tentatively, D is TRBD1 (6 bases). Sequencing input: PBMCs. The receptor was isolated from a woman aged 18-29 years in good health and CMV-seronegative. CDR3 bases: TGTGCCAGCAGTTTGTTGGGACACCACGACTACGAGCAGTACTTC. This gives the protein CASSLLGHHDYEQYF.